One and the same sample provided the 9 T cell receptor beta chains below, sequenced in a study of blood T cell repertoires in COVID-19. TCRdb's copy holds only in-frame clones and misses some; the assay was immunoSEQ multiplex PCR. Of over 65,000 clones listed, over 75% were seen once; the top ten hold 1% to 1.5%. The source material was peripheral blood. Receptor source: a woman in her sixties with acute or convalescent COVID-19.

This clone came up a few times. The chain carries TRBV28 and TRBJ1-2; 7 bases fit TRBD1. The CDR3 covers 15 residues. V shed 3 bases, J shed 2 bases, and the junction held 6 bases outside the gene matches. CDR1 and CDR2 (germline): MDHEN, SYDVKM. CDR3 sequence reads: CASSFAGGPNYGYTF. The CDR3 DNA follows: TGTGCCAGCAGTTTCGCAGGGGGACCGAACTATGGCTACACCTTC.

This clone was observed a few times. The rearrangement uses TRBV28 and TRBJ1-1; D gene unclear. Between the trimmed V and J ends, which lost 7 bases and 1 base, there was a span of 13 bases. The V gene's germline CDR1 is MDHEN and CDR2 SYDVKM. This CDR3 is built from 14 residues. DNA for the CDR3: TGTGCCAGCACTAACAGCCTTGGGAACACTGAAGCTTTCTTT. Protein product: CASTNSLGNTEAFF.

The CDR3 spells CSTSGSGGETQYF. Written as DNA, the CDR3 is TGCAGTACGAGTGGTAGCGGGGGAGAGACCCAGTACTTC. The gene calls are TRBV20-1 and TRBJ2-5; 9 bases agree with TRBD2. V shed 8 bases and J 4 bases; nucleotides not matched to a gene: 8. The CDR3 consists of 13 residues. From germline, CDR1 is DFQATT and CDR2 SNEGSKA (reference sequence).

This chain uses TRBV12-3 or TRBV12-4 with TRBJ1-4; perhaps TRBD1 as D (6 bases). This CDR3 is built from 13 residues. V lost 7 bases to trimming and J lost 7 bases, with 13 bases between them. This CDR3 is CASNRGRSEKLFF. In DNA form, the CDR3 reads TGTGCCAGCAATAGGGGGAGAAGTGAAAAACTGTTTTTT.

J is TRBJ1-6 and V is TRBV6-6; D not resolved. The V gene's germline CDR1 is MNHNY and CDR2 SVGAGI (reference sequence). The germline V and J ends were trimmed by 5 bases and 5 bases, with 10 bases remaining between them. The CDR3 runs to 14 residues. The CDR3 reads CASSPRGDNSPLHF. The CDR3 DNA follows: TGTGCCAGCAGTCCCCGGGGAGATAATTCACCCCTCCACTTT.

This rearrangement joins TRBV6-5 to TRBJ1-5; no definite D call. V lost 5 bases to trimming and J lost 0 bases, with 8 bases between them. This CDR3 spans 14 amino acids. The germline V gene has CDR1 MNHEY and CDR2 SVGAGI. As DNA, the CDR3 is TGTGCCAGCAGTCCAAGGAGTAGCAATCAGCCCCAGCATTTT. Amino acid sequence: CASSPRSSNQPQHF.

The rearrangement uses TRBV6-6 and TRBJ1-4, with D perhaps TRBD1 (6 bases). The CDR3 contains 13 residues. Trimming left V 0 bases short and J 7 bases short, with 6 bases between. Germline values: CDR1 MNHNY, CDR2 SVGAGI (reference sequence). The CDR3 coding sequence is TGTGCCAGCAGTTACTCGGACAGTGAAAAACTGTTTTTT. This sequence encodes CASSYSDSEKLFF.

The count of this clone is one. CDR3 nucleotides: TGTGCCAGCAGCCAAGATCCCAGGGGTGCAGATACGCAGTATTTT. Protein sequence: CASSQDPRGADTQYF. V and J are TRBV14 and TRBJ2-3, with D perhaps matching TRBD1 (6 bases). The V and J ends lost 0 bases and 4 bases respectively, with 11 bases between them. Germline values: CDR1 SGHDN, CDR2 FVKESK. There are 15 residues in the CDR3.

The CDR3 loop reads CASSPSAEEAFF. CDR3 nucleotide sequence: TGTGCCAGTAGTCCGTCAGCGGAGGAAGCTTTCTTT. This chain connects TRBV19 to TRBJ1-1; D call uncertain. The germline V gene has CDR1 LNHDA and CDR2 SQIVND (reference sequence). The V and J ends lost 5 bases and 8 bases respectively, with 12 bases between them. This CDR3 contains 12 residues.